This T cell receptor (beta chain) was found in a study of cytomegalovirus exposure and HLA in healthy donors. Concerning this clone itself: As yet, its antigen is unknown.

V was pared by 8 bases and J by 2 bases, with 5 bases of the junction left unmatched. The CDR3 runs 15 residues. Germline V gene sequence: CDR1 SGHAT, CDR2 FQNNGV. Use of 60 Vbeta and 13 Jbeta primers characterized the PCR. Generated by immunoSEQ multiplex PCR, the TCRdb table keeps only in-frame clones and is missing some. The profile shows under 35,000 clones, 50% to 75% of them singletons. The study's findings and limits: Most TCR sequences were seen very rarely across donors, but some public TCRs occurred in many. The classifier reportedly diagnosed cytomegalovirus status with high sensitivity and specificity.

This sequence originates from a male donor in good health and CMV-seropositive. The rearrangement uses TRBV11-2 and TRBJ2-2; 10 bases fit TRBD2. The sample comprised PBMCs. The CDR3 bases are TGTGCCAGCTCAGGACTAGCGGCTAACACCGGGGAGCTGTTTTTT. Protein sequence: CASSGLAANTGELFF.